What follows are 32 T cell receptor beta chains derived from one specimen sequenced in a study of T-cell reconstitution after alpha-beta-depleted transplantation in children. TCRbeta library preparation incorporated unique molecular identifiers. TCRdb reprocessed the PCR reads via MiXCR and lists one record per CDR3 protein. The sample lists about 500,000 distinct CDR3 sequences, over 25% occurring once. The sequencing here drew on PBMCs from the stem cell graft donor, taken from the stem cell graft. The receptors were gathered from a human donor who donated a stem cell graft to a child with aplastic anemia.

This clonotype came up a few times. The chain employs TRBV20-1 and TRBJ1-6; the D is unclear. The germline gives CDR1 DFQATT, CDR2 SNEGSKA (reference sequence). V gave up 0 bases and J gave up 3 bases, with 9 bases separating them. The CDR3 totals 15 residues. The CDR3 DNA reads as TGCAGTGCTAGAGAAGGCGGCGACTATAATTCACCCCTCCACTTT. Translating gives CSAREGGDYNSPLHF.

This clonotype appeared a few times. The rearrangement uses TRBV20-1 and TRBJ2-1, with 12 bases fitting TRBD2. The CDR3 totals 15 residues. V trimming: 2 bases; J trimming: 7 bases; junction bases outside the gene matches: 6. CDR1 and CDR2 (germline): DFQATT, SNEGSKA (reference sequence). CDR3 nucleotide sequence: TGCAGTGCTAGAAGCCGGGGACTAGCGGGTAATGAGCAGTTCTTC. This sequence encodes CSARSRGLAGNEQFF.

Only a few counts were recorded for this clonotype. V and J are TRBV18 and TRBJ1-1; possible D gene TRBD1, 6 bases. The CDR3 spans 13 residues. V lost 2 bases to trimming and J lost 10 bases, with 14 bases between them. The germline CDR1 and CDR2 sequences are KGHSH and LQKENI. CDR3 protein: CASSPSGAGGAFF. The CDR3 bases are TGTGCCAGCTCACCATCAGGGGCCGGGGGAGCTTTCTTT.

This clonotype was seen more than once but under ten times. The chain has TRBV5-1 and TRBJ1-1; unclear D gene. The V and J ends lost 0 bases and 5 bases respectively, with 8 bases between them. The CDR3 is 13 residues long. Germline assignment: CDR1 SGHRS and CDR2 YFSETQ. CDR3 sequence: CASSLGKVTEAFF. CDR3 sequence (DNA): TGCGCCAGCAGCTTGGGAAAAGTGACTGAAGCTTTCTTT.

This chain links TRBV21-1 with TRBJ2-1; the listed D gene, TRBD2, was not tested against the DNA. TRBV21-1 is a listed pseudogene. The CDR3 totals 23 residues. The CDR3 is CASSKDRTLLPGLAGVVYNEQFF. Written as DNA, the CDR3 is TGTGCCAGCAGCAAAGACCGGACACTTCTCCCAGGACTAGCGGGAGTGGTCTACAATGAGCAGTTCTTC.

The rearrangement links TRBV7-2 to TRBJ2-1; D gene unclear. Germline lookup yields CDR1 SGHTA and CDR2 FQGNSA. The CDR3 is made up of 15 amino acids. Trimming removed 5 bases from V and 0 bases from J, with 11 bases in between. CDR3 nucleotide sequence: TGTGCCAGCAGCCCAGACCTTTTCTCCTACAATGAGCAGTTCTTC. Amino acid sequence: CASSPDLFSYNEQFF. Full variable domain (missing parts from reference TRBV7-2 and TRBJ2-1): GAGVSQSPSNKVTEKGKDVELRCDPISGHTALYWYRQSLGQGLEFLIYFQGNSAPDKSGLPSDRFSAERTGGSVSTLTIQRTQQEDSAVYLCASSPDLFSYNEQFFGPGTRLTVL.

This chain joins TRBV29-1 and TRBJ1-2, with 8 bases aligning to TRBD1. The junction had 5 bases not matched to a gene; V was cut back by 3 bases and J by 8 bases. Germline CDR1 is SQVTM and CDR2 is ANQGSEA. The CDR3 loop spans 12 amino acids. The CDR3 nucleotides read TGCAGCGTTGAGGACAGGGTGCGGGGCTACACCTTC. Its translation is CSVEDRVRGYTF.

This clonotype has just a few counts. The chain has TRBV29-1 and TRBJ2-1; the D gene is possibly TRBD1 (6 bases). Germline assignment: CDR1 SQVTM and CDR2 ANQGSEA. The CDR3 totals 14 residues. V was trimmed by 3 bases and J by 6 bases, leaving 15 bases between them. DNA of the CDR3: TGCAGCGTTGAGGGACACGAGAGGGGCAATGAGCAGTTCTTC. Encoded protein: CSVEGHERGNEQFF.

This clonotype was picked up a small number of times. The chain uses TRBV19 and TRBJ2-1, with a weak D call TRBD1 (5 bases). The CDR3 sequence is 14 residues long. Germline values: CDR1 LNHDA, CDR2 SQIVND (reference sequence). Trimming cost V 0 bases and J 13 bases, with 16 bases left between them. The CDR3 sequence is CASSIDQGLKHQFF. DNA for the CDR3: TGTGCCAGTAGTATAGACCAGGGTCTAAAGCATCAGTTCTTC.

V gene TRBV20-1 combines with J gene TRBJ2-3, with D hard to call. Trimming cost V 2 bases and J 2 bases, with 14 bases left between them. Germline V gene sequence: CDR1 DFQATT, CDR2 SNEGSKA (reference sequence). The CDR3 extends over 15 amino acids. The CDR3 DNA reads TGCAGTGCTAGAAGGCCGCTGATCACCACAGATACGCAGTATTTT. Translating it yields CSARRPLITTDTQYF.

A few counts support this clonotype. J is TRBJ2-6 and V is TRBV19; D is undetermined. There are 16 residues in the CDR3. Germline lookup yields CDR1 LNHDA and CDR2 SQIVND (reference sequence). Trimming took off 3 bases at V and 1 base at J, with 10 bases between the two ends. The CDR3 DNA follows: TGTGCCAGTAGTATCATGGTGGGGTCTGGGGCCAACGTCCTGACTTTC. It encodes CASSIMVGSGANVLTF.

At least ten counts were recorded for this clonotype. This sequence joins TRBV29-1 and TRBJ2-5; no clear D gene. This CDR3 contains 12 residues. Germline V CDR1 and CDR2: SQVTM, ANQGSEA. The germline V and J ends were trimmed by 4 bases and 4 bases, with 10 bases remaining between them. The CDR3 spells CSVGNHGETQYF. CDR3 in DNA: TGCAGCGTTGGCAATCACGGAGAGACCCAGTACTTC.

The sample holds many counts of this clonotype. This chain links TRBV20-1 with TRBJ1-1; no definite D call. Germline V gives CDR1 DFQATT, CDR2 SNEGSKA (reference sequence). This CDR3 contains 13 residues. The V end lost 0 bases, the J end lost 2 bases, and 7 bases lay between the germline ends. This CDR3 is CSAREIGNTEAFF. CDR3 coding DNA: TGCAGTGCTAGAGAGATAGGTAACACTGAAGCTTTCTTT.

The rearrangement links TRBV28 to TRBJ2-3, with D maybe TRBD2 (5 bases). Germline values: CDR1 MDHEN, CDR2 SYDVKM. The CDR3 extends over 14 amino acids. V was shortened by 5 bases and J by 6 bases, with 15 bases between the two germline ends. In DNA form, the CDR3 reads TGTGCCAGCAGTCACTACTTAAGAGGGGATACGCAGTATTTT. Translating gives CASSHYLRGDTQYF.

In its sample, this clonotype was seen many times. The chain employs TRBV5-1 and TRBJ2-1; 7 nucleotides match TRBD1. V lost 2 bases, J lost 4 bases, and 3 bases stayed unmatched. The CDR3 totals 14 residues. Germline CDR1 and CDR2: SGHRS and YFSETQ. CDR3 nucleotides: TGCGCCAGCAGCTTAGGGGGCGGTTACAATGAGCAGTTCTTC. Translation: CASSLGGGYNEQFF.

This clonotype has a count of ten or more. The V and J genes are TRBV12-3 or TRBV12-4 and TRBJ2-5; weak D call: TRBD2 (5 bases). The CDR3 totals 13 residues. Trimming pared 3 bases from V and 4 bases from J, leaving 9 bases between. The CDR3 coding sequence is TGTGCCAGCAGTTTCGCCCGGGGAGAGACCCAGTACTTC. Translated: CASSFARGETQYF.

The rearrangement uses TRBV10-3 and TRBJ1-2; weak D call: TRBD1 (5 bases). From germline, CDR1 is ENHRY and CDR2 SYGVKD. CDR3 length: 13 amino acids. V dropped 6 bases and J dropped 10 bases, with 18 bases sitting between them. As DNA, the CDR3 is TGTGCCATCAGCCGGGACTCGGGGCGCTCCTACACCTTC. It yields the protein CAISRDSGRSYTF.

The CDR3 coding sequence is TGTGCCAGCAGCTCTAGCGGACGGTGGGGTGAAGCTTTCTTT. It specifies CASSSSGRWGEAFF. The rearrangement uses TRBV5-6 and TRBJ1-1, with D unclear. CDR3 length equals 14 residues. Trimming shortened V by 3 bases and J by 7 bases, and 16 bases separated the two germline ends. The germline V gene encodes CDR1 SGHDT and CDR2 YYEEEE.

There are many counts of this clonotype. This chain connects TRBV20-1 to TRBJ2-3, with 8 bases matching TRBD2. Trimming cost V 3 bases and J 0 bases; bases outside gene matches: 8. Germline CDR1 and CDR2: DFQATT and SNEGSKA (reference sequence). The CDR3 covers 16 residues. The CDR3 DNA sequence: TGCAGTGCTAGGGTCACTAGCGGCACTAGCACAGATACGCAGTATTTT. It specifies CSARVTSGTSTDTQYF.

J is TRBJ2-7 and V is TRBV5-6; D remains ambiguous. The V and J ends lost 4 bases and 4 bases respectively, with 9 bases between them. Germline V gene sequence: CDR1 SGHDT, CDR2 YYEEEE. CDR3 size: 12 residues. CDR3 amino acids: CASSVLGYEQYV. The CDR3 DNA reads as TGTGCCAGCAGCGTACTGGGTTACGAGCAGTACGTC.

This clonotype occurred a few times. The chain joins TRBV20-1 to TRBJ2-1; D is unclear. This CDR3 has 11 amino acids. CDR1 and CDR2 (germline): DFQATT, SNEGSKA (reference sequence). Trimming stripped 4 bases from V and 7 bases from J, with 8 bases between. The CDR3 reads CSAKVINEQFF. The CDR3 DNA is TGCAGTGCTAAAGTGATAAATGAGCAGTTCTTC.

This chain's CDR3 is CASSLVRRESTDTQYF. The CDR3 nucleotides read TGTGCCAGCAGCTTAGTTAGGCGGGAGTCGACAGATACGCAGTATTTT. The rearrangement links TRBV7-8 to TRBJ2-3; 7 positions match TRBD2. The CDR3 extends over 16 amino acids. Germline V gene sequence: CDR1 SGHVS, CDR2 FQNEAQ. The J segment lost 3 bases and the V segment lost 1 base, leaving 7 bases of the junction unmatched.

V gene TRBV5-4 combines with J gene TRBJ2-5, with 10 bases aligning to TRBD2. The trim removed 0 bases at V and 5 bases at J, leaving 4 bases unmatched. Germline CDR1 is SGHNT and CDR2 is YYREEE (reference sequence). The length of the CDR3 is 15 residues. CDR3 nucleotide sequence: TGTGCCAGCAGCTTGGCTCTAGCGGGAGTGGAGACCCAGTACTTC. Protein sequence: CASSLALAGVETQYF.

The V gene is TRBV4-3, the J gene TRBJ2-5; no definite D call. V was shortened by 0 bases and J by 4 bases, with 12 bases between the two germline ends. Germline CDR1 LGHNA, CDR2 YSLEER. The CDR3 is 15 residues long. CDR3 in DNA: TGCGCCAGCAGCCAAGACCACTTCAGAGGAGAGACCCAGTACTTC. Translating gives CASSQDHFRGETQYF.

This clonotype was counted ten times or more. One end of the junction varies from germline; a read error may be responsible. The CDR3 DNA follows: TGTGCCAGCAGCTTAGCAGGAGACACTGAAGCTTTCTTT. This codes for CASSLAGDTEAFF. J is TRBJ1-1 and V is TRBV5-1; D gene ambiguous. The length of the CDR3 is 13 residues. Germline V lookup: CDR1 SGHRS, CDR2 YFSETQ. Based on the CDR3 plus reference TRBV5-1 and TRBJ1-1, the full variable domain is KAGVTQTPRYLIKTRGQQVTLSCSPISGHRSVSWYQQTPGQGLQFLFEYFSETQRNKGNFPGRFSGRQFSNSRSEMNVSTLELGDSALYLCASSLAGDTEAFFGQGTRLTVV.

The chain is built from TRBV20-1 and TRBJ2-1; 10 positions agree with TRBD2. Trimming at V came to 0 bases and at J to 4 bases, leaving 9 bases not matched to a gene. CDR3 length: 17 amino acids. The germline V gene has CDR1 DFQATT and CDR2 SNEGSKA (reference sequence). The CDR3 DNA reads TGCAGTGCTAGAGATGTTTTAGGGACTAGCGAATACAATGAGCAGTTCTTC. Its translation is CSARDVLGTSEYNEQFF.

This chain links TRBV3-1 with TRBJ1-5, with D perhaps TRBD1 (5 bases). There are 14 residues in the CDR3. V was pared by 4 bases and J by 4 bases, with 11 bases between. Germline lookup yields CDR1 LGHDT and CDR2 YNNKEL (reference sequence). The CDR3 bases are TGTGCCAGCAGCCGGCGTGGGGGTAATCAGCCCCAGCATTTT. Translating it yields CASSRRGGNQPQHF.

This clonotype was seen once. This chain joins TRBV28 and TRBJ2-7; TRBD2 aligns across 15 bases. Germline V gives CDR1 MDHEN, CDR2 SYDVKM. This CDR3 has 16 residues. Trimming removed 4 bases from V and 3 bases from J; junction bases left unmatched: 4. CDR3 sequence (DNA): TGTGCCAGCAGTTCCGGACTAGCGGGAGGGCTCTACGAGCAGTACGTC. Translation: CASSSGLAGGLYEQYV.

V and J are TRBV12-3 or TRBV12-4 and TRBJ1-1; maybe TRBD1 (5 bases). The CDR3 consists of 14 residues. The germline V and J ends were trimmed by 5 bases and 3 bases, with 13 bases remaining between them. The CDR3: CASSGLGDHTEAFF. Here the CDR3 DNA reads TGTGCCAGCAGTGGCCTGGGGGATCACACTGAAGCTTTCTTT.

The CDR3 sequence is CSVEVSGEDTEAFF. The DNA for the CDR3 is TGCAGCGTTGAAGTCTCAGGGGAGGACACTGAAGCTTTCTTT. This sequence joins TRBV29-1 and TRBJ1-1, with D possibly TRBD1 on 6 matching bases. Germline lookup yields CDR1 SQVTM and CDR2 ANQGSEA. V lost 1 base and J 3 bases, leaving 12 bases between the germline ends. This CDR3 is 14 amino acids long.

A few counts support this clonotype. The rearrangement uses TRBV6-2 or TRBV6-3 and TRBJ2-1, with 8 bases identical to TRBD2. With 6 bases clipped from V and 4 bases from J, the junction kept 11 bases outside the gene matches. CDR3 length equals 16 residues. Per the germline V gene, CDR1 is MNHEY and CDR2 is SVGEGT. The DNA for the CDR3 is TGTGCCAGCAGCCTAACCATAGTAGCGGGGTACAATGAGCAGTTCTTC. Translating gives CASSLTIVAGYNEQFF.

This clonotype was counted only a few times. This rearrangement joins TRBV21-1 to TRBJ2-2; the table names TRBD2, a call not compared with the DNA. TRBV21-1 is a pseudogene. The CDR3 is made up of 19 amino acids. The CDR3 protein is CASSKGKGRGRPGTGELFF. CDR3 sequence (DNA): TGTGCCAGCAGCAAAGGAAAAGGTCGCGGGAGGCCAGGGACCGGGGAGCTGTTTTTT.